Described below is a single T cell receptor beta chain sequence and its context. The specificity of this receptor is unknown. No much larger clone exists at a distance of one base, and base qualities are not known. This specimen comes from a study of shared clonotypes between healthy human individuals (dated by TCRdb to about 2020). Regarding the complete study: Three men and two women, aged 18 to 49 years, made up the cohort. Per donor, three plates each were used for CD4 naive and CD4 memory, two for CD8 naive, and one for CD8 memory. To estimate repertoire size and how much clonotypes are shared between individuals, the study performed deep sequencing of blood TCR repertoires from a few healthy adults. To increase sequencing depth and limit assay-specific biases, different laboratories used diverse techniques to prepare libraries and sequence TCR repertoires. Leukapheresis yielded between about 0.9 and 10 billion PBMCs per donor. Study-wide findings and limitations: Because the study included a small number of donors, the genetic and exposure-history diversity represented was limited. Compared with non-shared clonotypes, the clonotypes found in all four sorted-subset donors had higher generation probabilities. When several donors were compared, the shared fraction of clonotypes was about 5.4% for naive CD4, less than 4% for naive CD8, more than 2% for memory CD4, and under 0.5% for memory CD8. Pairwise subsampling led to the expectation that sequencing depth would affect the degree of clonotype sharing among donors. Larger estimated clonotype richness was generally found for naive subsets than for memory subsets. Rarefaction of sorted-subset datasets indicated incomplete sequencing despite the large sequencing depth. Sampling was limited to blood, and TCR repertoires in tissue likely differ from TCR repertoires in blood.

For the CD8 naive samples, CD45RO-negative cells were positively selected for CCR7, yielding a CD45RA+CCR7+ population from which TemRA cells were excluded. Donors were healthy HIV-negative adults with no recently reported acute infections or vaccinations. Every donor was a Caucasian adult residing in Nashville, Tennessee, USA. After blood collection by leukapheresis, PBMCs were isolated using Ficoll-Histopaque density gradient centrifugation and then cryopreserved in the vapor phase of liquid nitrogen. Purity and quantity of every magnetically sorted T cell population were checked by analytical flow cytometry. Genomic DNA was isolated from every sorted fraction and measured by UV absorbance on a Nanodrop 2000c. Using the deep immunoSEQ assay, TCR CDR3 regions were amplified from genomic DNA by multiplex PCR. For each cell subset, the extracted genomic DNA was distributed evenly across all wells of several immunoSEQ 96-well plates, and each plate served as one replicate. Each replicate PCR for sorted subsets received roughly 0.2 ug genomic DNA, equal to 30,000 or so T cell genomes. The purified libraries were quantified using a Qubit 3.0 fluorometer, sized with a Bioanalyzer 2100, and then quantified again using the KAPA Library Quantification kit. A separate single-read 150-cycle Illumina NextSeq 550 flow cell was used to sequence each immunoSEQ 96-well plate. The authors processed their data as follows. Because the immunoSEQ output included only junctional sequences and no quality scores, the filtering could not be the same as the filtering used for full-length reads. To assign V/J genes and CDR3, sequences were annotated using PyIR, a Python wrapper for IgBLAST v1.9, with IMGT germline references. Reads were filtered out if the reads had weak V/J assignments (E-value above 1e-6), no CDR3, stop codons, out-of-frame junctions, or ambiguous translated residues. V3J clonotypes were defined as sequences sharing the same inferred V gene, J gene, and CDR3 amino acid sequence. Percentage overlap between repertoires was calculated by dividing the number of shared unique clonotypes by the size of the smaller repertoire. Richness of each repertoire was evaluated using RTK rarefaction, the Chao1 estimator, and Recon v2.1 estimates of unobserved clonotypes. OLGA was used to compute generation probabilities for all TCRbeta clonotypes that the gDNA method yielded from a few donors. The table was pulled from immuneACCESS by TCRdb, which kept in-frame rearrangements only. Such tables lose some clones; where checked, under half of the loss comes from unresolved V genes, and the rest has no known cause. V and J calls and clone size come straight from that table; D and trimming were deduced from the DNA. The sample data list 1.5 million to 2.5 million clones, and just under 95% of these were observed just once. The top ten clonotypes cover approximately 1.2% of the sample.

The cysteine opens and the phenylalanine closes a CDR3 of 14 amino acids. The DNA shown is the 42-base CDR3, in frame from base 1. Trimming takes 2 bases off V and 4 bases off J; junction bases not matched to a gene: 2. CDR1 SGHNT and CDR2 YYREEE are derived from the germline V gene (reference sequence). The V gene is TRBV5-4 and the J gene is TRBJ2-3; a stretch of 9 junction bases matches TRBD1. Sequenced sample: naive CD8+ T cells sorted from blood. Taken with the paper, the label for cell subset or site translates to: CD45RA+CCR7+. The TCR sequence derives from a man between 18 and 29 years old in good health. The CDR3 protein: CASSFGQGPDTQYF. The sequence in DNA is TGTGCCAGCAGCTTCGGACAGGGGCCAGATACGCAGTATTTT.